This T cell receptor (beta chain) came from a study of identical twins. CDR1 is SGHDN, CDR2 FVKESK, per germline. The CDR3 extends over 13 amino acids. Trimming took 5 bases from V and 3 from J, leaving 8 bases between them. Study-level points and caveats: Twins shared beta out-of-frame sequences in excess, but this excess was weaker. Cross-sectional statistics, not tracking of the same donors, supported the conclusions. Fewer insertions were carried by abundant cord blood beta clonotypes, but none was seen in memory repertoires.

All of the donors were Caucasians in good health. Turning to this clonotype: No antigen is known for it.

Via MiXCR, TCRdb re-called the 5' RACE reads, giving one row per CDR3 protein. The sample lists about 210,000 distinct CDR3 sequences, less than 10% seen once, with 5% to 6.5% in the top ten. This chain joins TRBV14 and TRBJ2-1, with no clear D. The TCR comes from a woman younger than 30 in good health. Sequencing used memory (CD45RO+) T cells sorted from blood. The CDR3 DNA sequence: TGTGCCAGCAGCGTGGGAAACTACAATGAGCAGTTCTTC. It encodes CASSVGNYNEQFF.